These T cell receptor beta chains were read from a single sample in a study of blood T cell repertoires in COVID-19. Clones were read by immunoSEQ multiplex PCR, and TCRdb kept only the in-frame ones, dropping some. The data hold a few hundred thousand clones, with approximately 86% observed a single time. Input material: peripheral blood. These receptors all stem from a woman in her seventies with COVID-19, enrolled during active disease. The CDR3 runs from the conserved cysteine through the conserved F or W. The D gene is left open where the match is weak. Size tells how often a clone was seen (once, few, many) or the class of an expanded clone, and some rows leave it out.

clone_size: once; d_call: .; v_call: TRBV6-5; j_call: TRBJ2-7; cdr3_aa: CASSYSRGHIEQYF; cdr3_nt: TGTGCCAGCAGTTACTCTAGGGGACATATCGAGCAGTACTTC
clone_size: once; d_call: TRBD1; v_call: TRBV6-5; j_call: TRBJ1-2; cdr3_aa: CASSYAPGGFLYTF; cdr3_nt: TGTGCCAGCAGTTATGCGCCAGGGGGATTCCTGTACACCTTC
clone_size: .; d_call: .; v_call: TRBV18; j_call: TRBJ2-3; cdr3_aa: CASSFPGRETDTQYF; cdr3_nt: TGTGCCAGCTCATTCCCGGGGAGAGAAACAGATACGCAGTATTTT
clone_size: .; d_call: .; v_call: TRBV19; j_call: TRBJ2-5; cdr3_aa: CASSTRRQKETQYF; cdr3_nt: TGTGCCAGTAGTACCCGGCGACAGAAAGAGACCCAGTACTTC
clone_size: once; d_call: .; v_call: TRBV28; j_call: TRBJ1-3; cdr3_aa: CASSFRVTIYF; cdr3_nt: TGTGCCAGCAGTTTCCGAGTCACCATATATTTT
clone_size: .; d_call: TRBD2; v_call: TRBV30; j_call: TRBJ2-7; cdr3_aa: CAWNSGVSSYEQYF; cdr3_nt: TGTGCCTGGAATAGCGGGGTAAGCTCCTACGAGCAGTACTTC
clone_size: .; d_call: .; v_call: TRBV2; j_call: TRBJ1-1; cdr3_aa: CASRQYMNTEAFF; cdr3_nt: TGTGCCAGCAGACAATACATGAACACTGAAGCTTTCTTT
clone_size: .; d_call: TRBD1; v_call: TRBV4-3; j_call: TRBJ1-2; cdr3_aa: CASSQDNGAGGYGYTF; cdr3_nt: TGCGCCAGCAGCCAAGACAACGGGGCAGGGGGCTATGGCTACACCTTC
clone_size: .; d_call: TRBD1; v_call: TRBV29-1; j_call: TRBJ1-5; cdr3_aa: CSVRRTGKTIVKVSNQPQHF; cdr3_nt: TGCAGCGTTCGAAGGACAGGGAAAACAATAGTTAAGGTAAGCAATCAGCCCCAGCATTTT
clone_size: .; d_call: .; v_call: TRBV4-3; j_call: TRBJ1-1; cdr3_aa: CASSLWTAMNTEAFF; cdr3_nt: TGCGCCAGCAGCCTCTGGACAGCCATGAACACTGAAGCTTTCTTT
clone_size: .; d_call: .; v_call: TRBV7-8; j_call: TRBJ2-5; cdr3_aa: CASSSNEGEQETQYF; cdr3_nt: TGTGCCAGCAGCTCCAACGAGGGCGAACAAGAGACCCAGTACTTC
clone_size: .; d_call: TRBD1; v_call: TRBV27; j_call: TRBJ1-1; cdr3_aa: CASSLSGTGVEAFF; cdr3_nt: TGTGCCAGCAGCCTCTCAGGGACAGGGGTTGAAGCTTTCTTT
clone_size: .; d_call: TRBD2; v_call: TRBV28; j_call: TRBJ2-7; cdr3_aa: CASSLRPGGADEQYF; cdr3_nt: TGTGCCAGCAGTTTAAGACCCGGGGGGGCCGACGAGCAGTACTTC
clone_size: few; d_call: TRBD1; v_call: TRBV2; j_call: TRBJ2-7; cdr3_aa: CASRLTGNEQYF; cdr3_nt: TGTGCCAGCAGACTGACAGGGAACGAGCAGTACTTC
clone_size: .; d_call: TRBD1; v_call: TRBV6-1; j_call: TRBJ1-4; cdr3_aa: CASSDSGGEGEKLFF; cdr3_nt: TGTGCCAGCAGTGATTCAGGGGGCGAAGGTGAAAAACTGTTTTTT
clone_size: few; d_call: TRBD2; v_call: TRBV4-2; j_call: TRBJ2-5; cdr3_aa: CASSHTGTSGGGTALETQYF; cdr3_nt: TGTGCCAGCAGCCACACAGGGACTAGCGGGGGAGGGACGGCATTAGAGACCCAGTACTTC
clone_size: .; d_call: .; v_call: TRBV7-2; j_call: TRBJ1-6; cdr3_aa: CASRPGLINSPLHF; cdr3_nt: TGTGCCAGCAGGCCGGGTCTCATTAATTCACCCCTCCACTTT
clone_size: once; d_call: TRBD1; v_call: TRBV19; j_call: TRBJ1-4; cdr3_aa: CASRLSGTVDEKLFF; cdr3_nt: TGTGCCAGTAGGTTGTCCGGGACAGTCGATGAAAAACTGTTTTTT
clone_size: .; d_call: TRBD2; v_call: TRBV20-1; j_call: TRBJ2-7; cdr3_aa: CSASKTSGEYEQYF; cdr3_nt: TGCAGTGCTAGTAAGACTAGCGGGGAGTACGAGCAGTACTTC
clone_size: .; d_call: TRBD1; v_call: TRBV19; j_call: TRBJ2-3; cdr3_aa: CASSILGTGEDTQYF; cdr3_nt: TGTGCCAGTAGTATACTCGGGACAGGGGAAGATACGCAGTATTTT
clone_size: .; d_call: .; v_call: TRBV5-4; j_call: TRBJ2-5; cdr3_aa: CASSPDYVSETQYF; cdr3_nt: TGTGCCAGCAGCCCGGACTACGTGTCGGAGACCCAGTACTTC
clone_size: once; d_call: .; v_call: TRBV6-5; j_call: TRBJ2-3; cdr3_aa: CASSTPGADTQYF; cdr3_nt: TGTGCCAGCAGTACCCCAGGGGCAGATACGCAGTATTTT
clone_size: .; d_call: .; v_call: TRBV24-1; j_call: TRBJ2-3; cdr3_aa: CATSDMPGRDTQYF; cdr3_nt: TGTGCCACCAGTGATATGCCAGGGAGGGATACGCAGTATTTT
clone_size: .; d_call: .; v_call: TRBV7-2; j_call: TRBJ1-2; cdr3_aa: CASNPDGGAYGYTF; cdr3_nt: TGTGCCAGCAACCCTGACGGGGGGGCCTATGGCTACACCTTC
clone_size: .; d_call: TRBD2; v_call: TRBV5-1; j_call: TRBJ2-3; cdr3_aa: CASSLGTSGNTDTQYF; cdr3_nt: TGCGCCAGCAGCCTGGGGACTAGCGGCAACACAGATACGCAGTATTTT
clone_size: once; d_call: TRBD2; v_call: TRBV18; j_call: TRBJ2-1; cdr3_aa: CASSRLSGGPEQFF; cdr3_nt: TGTGCCAGCTCACGACTGAGCGGGGGTCCTGAGCAGTTCTTC
clone_size: .; d_call: TRBD1; v_call: TRBV18; j_call: TRBJ1-1; cdr3_aa: CASSPTGAPTNTEAFF; cdr3_nt: TGTGCCAGCTCACCTACAGGGGCGCCCACGAACACTGAAGCTTTCTTT
clone_size: .; d_call: TRBD1; v_call: TRBV24-1; j_call: TRBJ2-3; cdr3_aa: CATSEEGQGADTQYF; cdr3_nt: TGTGCCACCAGTGAGGAAGGACAGGGCGCAGATACGCAGTATTTT
clone_size: .; d_call: .; v_call: TRBV19; j_call: TRBJ2-4; cdr3_aa: CASSRTGTTEPIQYF; cdr3_nt: TGTGCCAGTAGTAGAACCGGGACAACCGAGCCTATTCAGTACTTC
clone_size: .; d_call: .; v_call: TRBV4-1; j_call: TRBJ2-1; cdr3_aa: CASSQGVGGLLYNEQFF; cdr3_nt: TGCGCCAGCAGCCAGGGAGTGGGGGGACTTCTATACAATGAGCAGTTCTTC
clone_size: .; d_call: .; v_call: TRBV11-2; j_call: TRBJ1-2; cdr3_aa: CASSLGRGHGYTF; cdr3_nt: TGTGCCAGCAGCTTAGGCAGGGGTCATGGCTACACCTTC
clone_size: .; d_call: TRBD1; v_call: TRBV2; j_call: TRBJ2-3; cdr3_aa: CASICLGQGVPHADTQYF; cdr3_nt: TGTGCCAGCATTTGTTTGGGACAGGGGGTCCCACACGCAGATACGCAGTATTTT
clone_size: .; d_call: .; v_call: TRBV6-5; j_call: TRBJ1-1; cdr3_aa: CASSYRTVGTEAFF; cdr3_nt: TGTGCCAGCAGTTACAGGACAGTAGGGACTGAAGCTTTCTTT
clone_size: .; d_call: TRBD1; v_call: TRBV2; j_call: TRBJ1-1; cdr3_aa: CARGQGDTEAFF; cdr3_nt: TGTGCCAGGGGACAGGGTGACACTGAAGCTTTCTTT